This record covers a single T cell receptor (beta chain). This clonotype has more than one count but fewer than ten. Its antigen remains undetermined. No base-level quality is on record; no much larger clone is a single base apart. The germline V gene supplies CDR1 SGHVS and CDR2 FQNEAQ. Compared with germline, V lacks 3 bases and J lacks 4 bases; bases without a gene match: 4. From the cysteine through the phenylalanine, the CDR3 covers 16 amino acids. The sequence is cut down to CDR3 DNA, 48 bases in frame from base 1. Ficoll-Paque density gradient centrifugation was the method used to isolate PBMCs. This sample was taken from a study of T-cell memory formation after mild COVID-19 (dated by TCRdb to the early 2020s). General notes on the study: Most TCR sequence clusters were specific to one of the two donors. The cohort was made up of two young adult volunteers, one female and one male, who were previously healthy. T-cell clones expanding and contracting after mild COVID-19 in a couple of donors were tracked by longitudinal TCRalpha and TCRbeta repertoire sequencing.

The study at large found these results: From day 15 to 85, contracting clones showed balanced CD4/CD8 phenotypes, whereas a second wave of clones that expanded from day 15 to 37 leaned towards CD4+. Contracting CD4+ clones were located mainly in the CM and EM memory subsets, whereas CD8+ clones were found to be enriched in EMRA. Some responding clones were found in pre-infection memory, which suggests that pre-existing cross-reactive memory T cells took part in the SARS-CoV-2 response. SARS-CoV-2 specificity of the second-wave clones peaking on day 37 was not confirmed. The study covered only two mild cases, and larger cohorts including severe cases with pre-infection samples were considered necessary.

Sequencer: Illumina NovaSeq 6000. Using 5'RACE with constant-segment primers, TCRalpha and TCRbeta cDNA libraries were constructed, with sample barcodes and unique molecular identifiers added in the process. RNA was extracted from every sample with Trizol reagent. Library amplification was performed in two PCR steps, and a second sample barcode and Illumina TruSeq adapters were introduced in the second step. Sequencing of libraries was performed on an Illumina NovaSeq with 2 x 150 bp paired-end reads. The original methods were these. Demultiplexing of reads and collapsing into UMI-guided consensus sequences were performed with migec v1.2.7. With mixcr v2.1.11, UMI consensuses were aligned to TRA and TRB V and J templates and assembled into clonotypes. A clonotype was counted as expanded or contracted only when both edgeR and NoisET called the clonotype significant, with the noise models trained on biological replicates. edgeR calls used a false discovery rate-adjusted p below 0.01 and a log2 fold-change threshold of 1. As an exploratory analysis of dynamics, max-normalized trajectories of the 1000 most abundant clonotypes were examined by PCA with hierarchical clustering. Separately sequenced CD4+ and CD8+ repertoires were used to assign the CD4 or CD8 phenotype of responding clones. Starting from the raw public reads, TCRdb applied fastp trimming at Q25, assembled clones with MiXCR and retained in-frame beta chains. Records with the same CDR3 protein are collapsed into one entry carrying the most frequent genes and DNA. The V and J calls were not made by the authors but by TCRdb's processing. The sample records approximately 430,000 distinct CDR3 sequences, roughly a quarter of which are singletons. The biggest ten clones account for about an eighth of the sample.

The chain is encoded by TRBV7-8 joined to TRBJ2-1; TRBD2 fits 12 bases in the junction. The receptor's source is an adult woman who had mild COVID-19 (a few samples of this study predate the infection). The sample titles of this study are shuffled in the database, so cell type and time point are left out; the donor was told from shared clones. The sample taken for sequencing was PBMCs or a T cell subset sorted from them (not recorded which). The bases read TGTGCCAGCAGCTTCATTACTAGCGGGAGGTACAATGAGCAGTTCTTC. Its translation is CASSFITSGRYNEQFF.